The 13 T cell receptor beta chains presented below share a single source sample, sequenced in a study of blood T cell repertoires in COVID-19. Sequencing used immunoSEQ multiplex PCR; TCRdb keeps in-frame clones, though not all of them. The data show 75,000 to 95,000 clones, with around 81% seen just once and about 20% held by the top ten. The sequencing sample was made of peripheral blood. These receptors were collected from a man at least 80 years old with active or convalescent COVID-19.

The chain carries TRBV7-9 and TRBJ2-3, with 8 bases fitting TRBD2. This CDR3 has 15 residues. V dropped 4 bases and J dropped 1; count of bases not matched to a gene: 4. In germline, CDR1 is SEHNR, CDR2 FQNEAQ (reference sequence). The CDR3 sequence is CASSSGGGRTDTQYF. The CDR3 DNA reads TGTGCCAGCAGCTCCGGGGGGGGACGCACAGATACGCAGTATTTT.

The J gene is TRBJ1-1, the V gene TRBV29-1; 7 bases fit TRBD1. Per germline, CDR1 SQVTM and CDR2 ANQGSEA. CDR3 length: 13 residues. V shed 8 bases and J 6 bases; nucleotides not matched to a gene: 12. CDR3 DNA: TGCAGCTTCACGACAGGGCCTTTGGCTGAAGCTTTCTTT. Its translation: CSFTTGPLAEAFF. Full variable domain (missing parts from reference TRBV29-1 and TRBJ1-1): SAVISQKPSRDICQRGTSLTIQCQVDSQVTMMFWYRQQPGQSLTLIATANQGSEATYESGFVIDKFPISRPNLTFSTLTVSNMSPEDSSIYLCSFTTGPLAEAFFGQGTRLTVV.

The chain is built from TRBV21-1 and TRBJ2-7; the table gives TRBD2 as D, unverified against the DNA. TRBV21-1 is assigned pseudogene status. The CDR3 covers 16 residues. CDR3 residues: CASSKAPSGFPAEQYV. CDR3 sequence (DNA): TGTGCCAGCAGCAAAGCCCCTAGCGGGTTTCCGGCCGAGCAGTACGTC.

The V call is TRBV3-1 (or the pseudogene TRBV3-2), the J call TRBJ1-1, with D perhaps TRBD1 (6 bases). This CDR3 has 18 residues. The germline V gene encodes CDR1 LGHDT and CDR2 YNNKEL (reference sequence). The ends were cut back, 0 bases at V and 4 bases at J, with 21 bases in the middle. CDR3 loop: CASSQDYGRGGRATEAFF. The CDR3 nucleotides read TGTGCCAGCAGCCAAGATTACGGGCGAGGGGGTCGTGCCACTGAAGCTTTCTTT.

CDR3 DNA: TGCGCCAGCAGCGACCAACTAGCGGGGGGGCCTTCTGGGGCCAACGTCCTGACTTTC. This encodes CASSDQLAGGPSGANVLTF. The gene calls are TRBV5-1 and TRBJ2-6; 13 bases match TRBD2. V lost 4 bases, J lost 1 base, and 8 bases stayed unmatched. CDR3 length: 19 amino acids. Looked up from germline, CDR1 is SGHRS and CDR2 is YFSETQ.

The rearrangement joins TRBV14 to TRBJ2-1; 13 nucleotides agree with TRBD2. Germline V gives CDR1 SGHDN, CDR2 FVKESK. Losses at the gene ends were 6 bases for V and 4 bases for J; bases not matched to a gene: 3. The CDR3 contains 15 residues. CDR3 sequence reads: CASSRTSGSYNEQFF. The CDR3 DNA reads as TGTGCCAGCAGTCGGACTAGCGGGAGTTACAATGAGCAGTTCTTC. The variable domain in full, completed from reference TRBV14 and TRBJ2-1, reads EAGVTQFPSHSVIEKGQTVTLRCDPISGHDNLYWYRRVMGKEIKFLLHFVKESKQDESGMPNNRFLAERTGGTYSTLKVQPAELEDSGVYFCASSRTSGSYNEQFFGPGTRLTVL.

The rearrangement uses TRBV5-1 and TRBJ1-2; D may be TRBD1 (5 bases). V lost 0 bases and J lost 7, with 13 bases in between. The CDR3 length is 14 residues. The germline V gene encodes CDR1 SGHRS and CDR2 YFSETQ. CDR3 DNA: TGCGCCAGCAGCTTGGGGCAGGGTGGTGCTGGCTACACCTTC. Amino acids: CASSLGQGGAGYTF. The full variable domain, completed using reference TRBV5-1 and TRBJ1-2, is KAGVTQTPRYLIKTRGQQVTLSCSPISGHRSVSWYQQTPGQGLQFLFEYFSETQRNKGNFPGRFSGRQFSNSRSEMNVSTLELGDSALYLCASSLGQGGAGYTFGSGTRLTVV.

The chain couples TRBV6-1 to TRBJ2-4; D unclear. The V and J ends lost 3 bases and 0 bases respectively, with 3 bases between them. The CDR3 length is 13 residues. The germline gives CDR1 MNHNS, CDR2 SASEGT. The CDR3 coding sequence is TGTGCCAGCAGTGACATAGCCAAAAACATTCAGTACTTC. This gives the protein CASSDIAKNIQYF.

The genes are TRBV6-5 and TRBJ1-5; TRBD1 might be the D (6 bases). Trimming pared 6 bases from V and 2 bases from J, leaving 14 bases between. From germline, CDR1 is MNHEY and CDR2 SVGAGI. This CDR3 contains 15 residues. CDR3 loop: CASSPDRRGNQPQHF. The CDR3 region has the DNA TGTGCCAGCAGCCCCGACAGGCGAGGCAATCAGCCCCAGCATTTT.

The DNA for the CDR3 is TGTGCCAGCAGGGGTGGAGGGGGCAATAATTCACCCCTCCACTTT. It codes for CASRGGGGNNSPLHF. The chain uses TRBV7-8 and TRBJ1-6; 7 bases fit TRBD1. CDR1 and CDR2 from the germline V gene are SGHVS and FQNEAQ. This CDR3 has 15 amino acids. V was clipped by 6 bases and J by 5 bases; unmatched bases: 7.

The V and J genes are TRBV2 and TRBJ1-1, with TRBD1 as a possible D gene (5 bases). CDR1 SNHLY and CDR2 FYNNEI come from the germline V gene. This CDR3 has 14 residues. V was trimmed by 0 bases and J by 7 bases, leaving 12 bases between them. The CDR3 here is CASSEALRRGEAFF. The CDR3 nucleotides read TGTGCCAGCAGTGAAGCGCTTCGAAGGGGTGAAGCTTTCTTT.

The genes are TRBV7-2 and TRBJ2-5; TRBD1 is a possible D gene (7 bases). Germline assignment: CDR1 SGHTA and CDR2 FQGNSA. Trimming pared 3 bases from V and 9 bases from J, leaving 17 bases between. This CDR3 region has 14 residues. The CDR3 reads CASSFPGGILPQYF. CDR3 coding DNA: TGTGCCAGCAGCTTTCCAGGGGGGATATTGCCCCAGTACTTC.

The rearrangement links TRBV6-2 or TRBV6-3 to TRBJ2-7, with no clear D. Germline CDR1 and CDR2: MNHEY and SVGEGT. The CDR3 is 11 residues long. Trimming left V 4 bases short and J 2 bases short, with 3 bases between. The CDR3 loop reads CASSSAYEQYV. CDR3 DNA: TGTGCCAGCAGTTCCGCCTACGAGCAGTACGTC.